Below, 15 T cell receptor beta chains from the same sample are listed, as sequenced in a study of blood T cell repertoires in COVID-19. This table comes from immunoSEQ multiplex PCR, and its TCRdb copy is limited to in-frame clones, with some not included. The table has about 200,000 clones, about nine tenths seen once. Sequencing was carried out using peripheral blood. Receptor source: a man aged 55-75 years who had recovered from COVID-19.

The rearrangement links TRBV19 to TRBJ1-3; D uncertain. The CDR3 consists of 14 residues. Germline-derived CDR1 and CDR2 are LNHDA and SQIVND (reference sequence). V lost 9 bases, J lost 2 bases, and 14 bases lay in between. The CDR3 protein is CASAVLGAGNTIYF. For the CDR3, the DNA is TGTGCCAGCGCCGTACTGGGCGCTGGAAACACCATATATTTT.

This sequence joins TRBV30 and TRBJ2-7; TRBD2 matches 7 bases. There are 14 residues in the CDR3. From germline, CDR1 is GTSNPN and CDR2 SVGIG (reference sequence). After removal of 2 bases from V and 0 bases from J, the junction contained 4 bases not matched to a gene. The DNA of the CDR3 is TGTGCCTGGAGTAAGGCGGGAGTCTCCTACGAGCAGTACTTC. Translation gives CAWSKAGVSYEQYF.

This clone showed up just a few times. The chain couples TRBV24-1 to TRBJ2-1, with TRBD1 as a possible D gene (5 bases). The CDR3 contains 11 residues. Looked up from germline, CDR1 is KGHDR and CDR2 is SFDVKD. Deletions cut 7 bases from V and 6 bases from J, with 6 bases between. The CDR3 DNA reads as TGTGCCACCAGCAGGGTCAATGAGCAGTTCTTC. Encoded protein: CATSRVNEQFF.

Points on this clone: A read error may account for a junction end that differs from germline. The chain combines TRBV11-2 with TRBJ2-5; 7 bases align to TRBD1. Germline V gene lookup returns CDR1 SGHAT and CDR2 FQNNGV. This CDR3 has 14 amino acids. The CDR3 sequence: CASSLSTGPTGLNF. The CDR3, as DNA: TGTGCCAGCAGCTTGTCGACGGGCCCGACAGGGTTGAACTTC.

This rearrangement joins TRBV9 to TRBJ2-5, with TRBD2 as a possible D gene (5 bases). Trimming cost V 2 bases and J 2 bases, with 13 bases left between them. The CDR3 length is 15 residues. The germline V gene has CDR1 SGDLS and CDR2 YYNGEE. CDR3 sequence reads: CASSVLGGSQETQYF. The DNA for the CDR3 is TGTGCCAGCAGCGTGCTCGGAGGTAGTCAAGAGACCCAGTACTTC.

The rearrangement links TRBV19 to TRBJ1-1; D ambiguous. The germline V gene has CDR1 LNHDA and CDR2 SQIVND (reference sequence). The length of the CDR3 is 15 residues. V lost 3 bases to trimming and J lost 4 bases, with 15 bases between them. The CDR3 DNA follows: TGTGCCAGTAGTATGATGGGCAAAGTGGGCACTGAAGCTTTCTTT. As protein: CASSMMGKVGTEAFF.

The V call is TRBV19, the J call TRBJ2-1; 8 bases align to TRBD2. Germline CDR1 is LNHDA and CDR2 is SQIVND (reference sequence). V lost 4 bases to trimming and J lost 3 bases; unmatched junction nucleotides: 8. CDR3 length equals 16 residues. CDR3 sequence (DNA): TGTGCCAGTAGTACAATATTGCGGGGGGACTACAATGAGCAGTTCTTC. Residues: CASSTILRGDYNEQFF.

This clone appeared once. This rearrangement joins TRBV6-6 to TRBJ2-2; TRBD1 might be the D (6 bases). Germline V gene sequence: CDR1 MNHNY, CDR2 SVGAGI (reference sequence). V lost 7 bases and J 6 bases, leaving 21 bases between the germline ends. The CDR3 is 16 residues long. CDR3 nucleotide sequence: TGTGCCAGCAAACCCCGAACAGGGTTTGTTTCCGGGGAGCTGTTTTTT. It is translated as CASKPRTGFVSGELFF.

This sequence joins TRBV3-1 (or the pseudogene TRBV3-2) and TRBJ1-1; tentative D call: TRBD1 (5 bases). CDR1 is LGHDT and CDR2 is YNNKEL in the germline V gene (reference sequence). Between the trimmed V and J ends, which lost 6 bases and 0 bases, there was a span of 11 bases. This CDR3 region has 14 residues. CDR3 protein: CASRRTDMNTEAFF. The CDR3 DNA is TGTGCCAGCAGACGGACGGACATGAACACTGAAGCTTTCTTT.

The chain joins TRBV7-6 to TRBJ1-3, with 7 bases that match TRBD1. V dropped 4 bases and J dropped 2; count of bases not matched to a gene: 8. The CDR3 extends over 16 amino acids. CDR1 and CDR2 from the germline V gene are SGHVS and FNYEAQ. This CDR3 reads CASSSGQAKTGNTIYF. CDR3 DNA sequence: TGTGCCAGCAGCTCAGGACAGGCGAAAACTGGAAACACCATATATTTT.

This chain's CDR3 is CASSSVTGELFF. In nucleotides, the CDR3 is TGTGCCAGCAGCTCCGTCACCGGGGAGCTGTTTTTT. The chain recombines TRBV6-5 with TRBJ2-2; no definite D call. Germline CDR1 MNHEY, CDR2 SVGAGI. V was cut by 6 bases and J by 4 bases, with 6 bases left in between. The CDR3 runs 12 residues.

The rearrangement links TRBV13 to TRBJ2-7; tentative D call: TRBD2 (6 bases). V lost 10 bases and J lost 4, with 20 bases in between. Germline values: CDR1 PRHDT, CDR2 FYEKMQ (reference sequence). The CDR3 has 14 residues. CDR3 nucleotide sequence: TGTGCCACCAAAAGGATGGCGGGGAGTTACGAGCAGTACTTC. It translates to CATKRMAGSYEQYF.

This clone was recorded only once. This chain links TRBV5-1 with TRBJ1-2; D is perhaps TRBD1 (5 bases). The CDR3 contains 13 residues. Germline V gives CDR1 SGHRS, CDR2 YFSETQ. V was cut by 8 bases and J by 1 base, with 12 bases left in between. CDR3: CASSQGLNYGYTF. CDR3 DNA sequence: TGCGCCAGTTCCCAGGGTCTTAACTATGGCTACACCTTC.

CDR3 in amino acids: CASSLDWAGVTGELFF. The CDR3 bases are TGTGCCAGCAGCTTAGATTGGGCGGGAGTAACCGGGGAGCTGTTTTTT. The V and J genes are TRBV13 and TRBJ2-2, with TRBD2 identical over 7 bases. This CDR3 comprises 16 residues. Germline V gene sequence: CDR1 PRHDT, CDR2 FYEKMQ (reference sequence). V lost 1 base and J lost 5; bases outside the gene matches: 7.

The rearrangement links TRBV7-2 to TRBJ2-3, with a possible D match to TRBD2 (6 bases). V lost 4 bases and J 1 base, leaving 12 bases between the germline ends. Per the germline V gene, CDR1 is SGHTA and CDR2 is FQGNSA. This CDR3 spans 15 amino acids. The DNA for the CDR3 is TGTGCCAGCAGCTCCGACGGGACTCGCACAGATACGCAGTATTTT. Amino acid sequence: CASSSDGTRTDTQYF.